Below, 29 T cell receptor beta chains from the same sample are listed, as sequenced in a study of blood T cell repertoires in COVID-19. The assay was immunoSEQ multiplex PCR, and TCRdb's table has in-frame clones only and misses some. The sample yields 200,000 or so clones, more than 80% seen once. Sample: peripheral blood. These receptors originate from a woman of 80 years or more with COVID-19, enrolled during active disease.

This clone was observed a handful of times. V gene TRBV29-1 combines with J gene TRBJ2-1, with 11 bases matching TRBD2. The ends lost 4 bases at V and 0 bases at J; junction bases unmatched: 5. The CDR3 sequence is 16 residues long. Germline assignment: CDR1 SQVTM and CDR2 ANQGSEA. In DNA, the CDR3 is TGCAGCGTTGGAGATAGCGGGAGGGCCTCCTACAATGAGCAGTTCTTC. Its protein is CSVGDSGRASYNEQFF.

The V call is TRBV9, the J call TRBJ1-2, with unresolved D. Germline V gene lookup returns CDR1 SGDLS and CDR2 YYNGEE. The V gene lost 1 base and the J gene lost 4 bases, with 5 bases spanning the gap. The length of the CDR3 is 12 residues. The CDR3 DNA reads as TGTGCCAGCAGCGTATCAGGCTATGGCTACACCTTC. It encodes CASSVSGYGYTF.

The chain couples TRBV6-5 to TRBJ1-1, with a weak D call TRBD1 (6 bases). The V gene's germline CDR1 is MNHEY and CDR2 SVGAGI. V was clipped by 0 bases and J by 1 base, with 12 bases between them. The CDR3 has 16 amino acids. The CDR3 sequence: CASSYSMGASNTEAFF. The CDR3 nucleotides read TGTGCCAGCAGTTACTCGATGGGGGCATCGAACACTGAAGCTTTCTTT.

This chain connects TRBV3-1 (or the pseudogene TRBV3-2) to TRBJ2-1; TRBD1 might be the D (6 bases). This CDR3 is built from 16 residues. V was cut by 0 bases and J by 5 bases, with 14 bases left in between. The germline V gene encodes CDR1 LGHDT and CDR2 YNNKEL (reference sequence). The CDR3 protein is CASSQEWGLGDNEQFF. In DNA form, the CDR3 reads TGTGCCAGCAGCCAAGAGTGGGGGCTAGGGGACAATGAGCAGTTCTTC.

The genes are TRBV6-2 or TRBV6-3 and TRBJ1-5; 8 bases align to TRBD1. Germline V gene lookup returns CDR1 MNHEY and CDR2 SVGEGT. With 6 bases clipped from V and 6 bases from J, the junction kept 10 bases outside the gene matches. The CDR3 extends over 15 amino acids. This CDR3 reads CASSSPDRGFQPQHF. The CDR3, as DNA: TGTGCCAGCAGCTCTCCCGACAGGGGCTTTCAGCCCCAGCATTTT.

Comments on this clone: At the DNA level, this CDR3 is encoded by other sequences in the same sample as well. J is TRBJ1-3 and V is TRBV7-2; weak D call: TRBD1 (5 bases). Trimming stripped 5 bases from V and 4 bases from J, with 12 bases between. The length of the CDR3 is 14 residues. Germline CDR1 SGHTA, CDR2 FQGNSA. As DNA, the CDR3 is TGTGCCAGCAGCCCCCAGGGCACCGGAAACACCATATATTTT. This codes for CASSPQGTGNTIYF.

V is TRBV6-2 or TRBV6-3 and J is TRBJ1-5; D ambiguous. Germline V gene lookup returns CDR1 MNHEY and CDR2 SVGEGT. The CDR3 runs 15 residues. The germline V and J ends were trimmed by 2 bases and 0 bases, with 8 bases remaining between them. CDR3 loop: CASSYTEHSNQPQHF. In DNA, the CDR3 is TGTGCCAGCAGTTACACAGAGCATAGCAATCAGCCCCAGCATTTT.

The V gene is TRBV3-1 (or the pseudogene TRBV3-2), the J gene TRBJ1-6, with 9 bases that match TRBD1. The CDR3 length is 16 residues. Unmatched junction bases numbered 12, after V lost 6 bases and J lost 9 bases. Per germline, CDR1 LGHDT and CDR2 YNNKEL (reference sequence). CDR3 sequence reads: CASSKGTGREISPLHF. The DNA for the CDR3 is TGTGCCAGCAGTAAGGGGACAGGGAGGGAGATTTCACCCCTCCACTTT.

The rearrangement joins TRBV5-1 to TRBJ2-3, with 9 bases lining up with TRBD2. The CDR3 runs 16 residues. The germline gives CDR1 SGHRS, CDR2 YFSETQ. The junction had 11 bases not matched to a gene; V was cut back by 4 bases and J by 5 bases. CDR3 amino acids: CASSPGTSQAVDTQYF. The CDR3 DNA reads as TGCGCCAGCAGCCCGGGGACTAGCCAAGCTGTAGATACGCAGTATTTT. The variable domain in full, with the rest retrieved from reference TRBV5-1 and TRBJ2-3, is KAGVTQTPRYLIKTRGQQVTLSCSPISGHRSVSWYQQTPGQGLQFLFEYFSETQRNKGNFPGRFSGRQFSNSRSEMNVSTLELGDSALYLCASSPGTSQAVDTQYFGPGTRLTVL.

The genes are TRBV6-2 or TRBV6-3 and TRBJ1-1; 7 nucleotides line up with TRBD1. CDR1 is MNHEY and CDR2 is SVGEGT in the germline V gene. V trimming: 4 bases; J trimming: 5 bases; junction bases outside the gene matches: 4. The CDR3 has 13 residues. CDR3 DNA sequence: TGTGCCAGCAGTTTTCAGGGGGAGACTGAAGCTTTCTTT. Protein product: CASSFQGETEAFF.

The sample holds a few counts of this clone. V is TRBV7-8 and J is TRBJ2-2; D unresolved. Germline loops: CDR1 SGHVS, CDR2 FQNEAQ. The CDR3 has 14 amino acids. Deletions cut 5 bases from V and 5 bases from J, with 12 bases between. CDR3 DNA: TGTGCCAGCAGCCTCGAGGTGGTGACCGGGGAGCTGTTTTTT. Translation: CASSLEVVTGELFF. Full variable domain (missing parts from reference TRBV7-8 and TRBJ2-2): GAGVSQSPRYKVAKRGQDVALRCDPISGHVSLFWYQQALGQGPEFLTYFQNEAQLDKSGLPSDRFFAERPEGSVSTLKIQRTQQEDSAVYLCASSLEVVTGELFFGEGSRLTVL.

The chain has TRBV28 and TRBJ2-7; D is ambiguous. The CDR3 has 9 amino acids. Trimming left V 8 bases short and J 3 bases short, with 2 bases between. Per germline, CDR1 MDHEN and CDR2 SYDVKM. CDR3 nucleotides: TGTGCCAGCCTCTACGAGCAGTACTTC. Protein sequence: CASLYEQYF.

This clone has a single count. The chain is built from TRBV19 and TRBJ1-5; D is perhaps TRBD1 (6 bases). V was cut by 6 bases and J by 2 bases, with 14 bases left in between. There are 15 residues in the CDR3. Looked up from germline, CDR1 is LNHDA and CDR2 is SQIVND (reference sequence). This CDR3 reads CASRRQAPGNQPQHF. The CDR3 nucleotides are TGTGCCAGTAGGAGACAGGCCCCGGGCAATCAGCCCCAGCATTTT.

The chain recombines TRBV27 with TRBJ2-7, with a possible D match to TRBD1 (6 bases). This CDR3 region has 15 residues. Germline loops: CDR1 MNHEY, CDR2 SMNVEV (reference sequence). Trimming cost V 7 bases and J 1 base, with 17 bases left between them. In nucleotides, the CDR3 is TGTGCCAGCACAGTATATAGGGGGAAATCCTACGAGCAGTACTTC. Translation: CASTVYRGKSYEQYF.

This chain joins TRBV7-8 and TRBJ1-2, with D perhaps matching TRBD1 (5 bases). V was pared by 5 bases and J by 4 bases, with 11 bases between. There are 13 residues in the CDR3. The germline V gene has CDR1 SGHVS and CDR2 FQNEAQ. The CDR3 nucleotides are TGTGCCAGCAGCCCGGGGGGAGGCTATGGCTACACCTTC. Translated: CASSPGGGYGYTF.

The chain carries TRBV28 and TRBJ2-3; 12 bases are shared with TRBD2. J gave up 2 bases and V 11 bases, and 2 bases lay outside the gene matches. CDR3 length equals 13 residues. Germline V lookup: CDR1 MDHEN, CDR2 SYDVKM. CDR3: CALAGGATDTQYF. In DNA form, the CDR3 reads TGTGCCCTAGCGGGGGGGGCCACAGATACGCAGTATTTT.

The chain has TRBV6-6 and TRBJ1-2; weak D call: TRBD1 (5 bases). V gave up 4 bases and J gave up 4 bases, with 16 bases separating them. Germline V lookup: CDR1 MNHNY, CDR2 SVGAGI (reference sequence). This CDR3 region has 15 residues. The CDR3 here is CASSSDPQGRYGYTF. DNA of the CDR3: TGTGCCAGCAGTTCCGATCCGCAGGGCCGCTATGGCTACACCTTC.

This sequence joins TRBV6-6 and TRBJ2-1; TRBD2 agrees at 8 bases. Losses at the gene ends were 0 bases for V and 8 bases for J; bases not matched to a gene: 6. The CDR3 contains 15 residues. Per germline, CDR1 MNHNY and CDR2 SVGAGI (reference sequence). The CDR3 nucleotides are TGTGCCAGCAGTTACTCGTCGGGGCGGGGGGATGAGCAGTTCTTC. Translation gives CASSYSSGRGDEQFF.

This clone showed up just a few times. This chain uses TRBV6-2 or TRBV6-3 with TRBJ2-5; 10 nucleotides line up with TRBD1. CDR3 length: 19 residues. Germline-derived CDR1 and CDR2 are MNHEY and SVGEGT. Trimming cost V 2 bases and J 0 bases; bases outside gene matches: 12. The CDR3 region is CASSYKTGGESLYQETQYF. For the CDR3, the DNA is TGTGCCAGCAGTTACAAGACAGGGGGCGAATCCCTCTACCAAGAGACCCAGTACTTC.

The genes are TRBV5-1 and TRBJ2-5; 7 bases line up with TRBD2. Germline V gives CDR1 SGHRS, CDR2 YFSETQ. The CDR3 consists of 15 residues. With V trimmed by 1 base and J by 3 bases, 6 bases remained unmatched. The CDR3 coding sequence is TGCGCCAGCAGCTTGCTGGGAGGGAGGGAAGAGACCCAGTACTTC. Translating gives CASSLLGGREETQYF.

The chain has TRBV4-2 and TRBJ1-4; the D gene is possibly TRBD1 (5 bases). Trimming shortened V by 0 bases and J by 10 bases, and 15 bases separated the two germline ends. The V gene's germline CDR1 is LGHNA and CDR2 YNFKEQ. This CDR3 comprises 15 residues. CDR3 sequence: CASSQDQGRTRKLFF. In DNA form, the CDR3 reads TGTGCCAGCAGCCAAGATCAGGGCAGGACGAGAAAACTGTTTTTT.

The chain links TRBV27 to TRBJ2-1; D is possibly TRBD1 (6 bases). Trimming took off 3 bases at V and 4 bases at J, with 10 bases between the two ends. This CDR3 region has 14 residues. Germline lookup yields CDR1 MNHEY and CDR2 SMNVEV (reference sequence). The CDR3 region is CASSFGTQYNEQFF. DNA for the CDR3: TGTGCCAGCAGTTTCGGGACACAGTACAATGAGCAGTTCTTC.

The rearrangement links TRBV2 to TRBJ2-7, with D possibly matching TRBD2 (5 bases). In germline, CDR1 is SNHLY, CDR2 FYNNEI. CDR3 length: 12 residues. Trimming stripped 7 bases from V and 6 bases from J, with 13 bases between. CDR3 protein: CASNGVSGEQYF. The CDR3 DNA reads TGTGCCAGCAACGGGGTTAGTGGCGAGCAGTACTTC.

This chain links TRBV10-3 with TRBJ2-7, with a tentative D call TRBD2 (5 bases). This CDR3 has 13 residues. Germline V gene lookup returns CDR1 ENHRY and CDR2 SYGVKD. Deletions cut 6 bases from V and 2 bases from J, with 11 bases between. The CDR3 sequence: CAIRPGLTYEQYF. In nucleotides, the CDR3 is TGTGCCATCAGGCCAGGACTGACCTACGAGCAGTACTTC.

The chain combines TRBV27 with TRBJ2-3; perhaps TRBD2 as D (6 bases). CDR3 length: 16 amino acids. V lost 4 bases and J lost 0, with 14 bases in between. Per the germline V gene, CDR1 is MNHEY and CDR2 is SMNVEV (reference sequence). The CDR3 reads CASSYNPAGSTDTQYF. The CDR3 DNA follows: TGTGCCAGCAGTTATAATCCGGCGGGGAGCACAGATACGCAGTATTTT.

The chain uses TRBV29-1 and TRBJ2-3; TRBD2 matches 7 bases. The CDR3 is 14 amino acids. CDR1 SQVTM and CDR2 ANQGSEA come from the germline V gene. After removal of 0 bases from V and 4 bases from J, the junction contained 4 bases not matched to a gene. CDR3 protein: CSVEDRAGSDTQYF. As DNA, the CDR3 is TGCAGCGTTGAAGATCGAGCGGGGTCAGATACGCAGTATTTT.

A single count supports this clone. In nucleotides, the CDR3 is TGTGCCAGCAGTTCCCCCCTCCGGGACAGCCCCTCCGGGTCCGAGCAGTACTTC. It specifies CASSSPLRDSPSGSEQYF. The chain has TRBV27 and TRBJ2-7; TRBD1 aligns across 7 bases. The germline CDR1 and CDR2 sequences are MNHEY and SMNVEV (reference sequence). The CDR3 totals 18 residues. Trimming cost V 4 bases and J 6 bases; bases outside gene matches: 21.

The chain links TRBV28 to TRBJ2-5; D remains unclear. This CDR3 is built from 16 residues. The ends were cut back, 6 bases at V and 2 bases at J, with 19 bases in the middle. Germline V gene data show CDR1 as MDHEN and CDR2 as SYDVKM. The CDR3 here is CASSRPGTLLQETQYF. The CDR3 DNA sequence: TGTGCCAGCAGCCGCCCGGGTACGCTTCTTCAAGAGACCCAGTACTTC.

The rearrangement links TRBV4-1 to TRBJ2-7; the match to TRBD1 covers 8 bases. Germline V lookup: CDR1 MGHRA, CDR2 YSYEKL. The CDR3 contains 16 residues. Germline trimming cut 1 base from V and 3 bases from J; bases unmatched to any gene: 8. CDR3 DNA sequence: TGCGCCAGCAGCCAAGCCCACAGGGGGTTCTACTACGAGCAGTACTTC. Translated: CASSQAHRGFYYEQYF.